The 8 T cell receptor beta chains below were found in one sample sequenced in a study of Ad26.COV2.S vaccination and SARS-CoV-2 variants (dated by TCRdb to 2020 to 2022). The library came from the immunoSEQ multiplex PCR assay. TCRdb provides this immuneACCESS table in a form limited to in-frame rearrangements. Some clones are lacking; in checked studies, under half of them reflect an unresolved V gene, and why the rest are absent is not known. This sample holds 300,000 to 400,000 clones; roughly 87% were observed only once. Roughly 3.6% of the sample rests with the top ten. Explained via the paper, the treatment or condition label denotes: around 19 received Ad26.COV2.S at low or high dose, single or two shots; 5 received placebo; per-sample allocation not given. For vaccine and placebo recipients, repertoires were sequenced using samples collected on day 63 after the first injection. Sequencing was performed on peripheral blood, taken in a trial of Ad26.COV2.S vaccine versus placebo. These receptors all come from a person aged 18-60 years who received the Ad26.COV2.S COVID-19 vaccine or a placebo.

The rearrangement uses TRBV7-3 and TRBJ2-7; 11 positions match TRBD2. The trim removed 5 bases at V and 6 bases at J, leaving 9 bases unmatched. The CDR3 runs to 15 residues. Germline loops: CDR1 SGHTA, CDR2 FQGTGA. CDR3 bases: TGTGCCAGCAGCGTCAAGACTAGCGGGGTTGGCGAGCAGTACTTC. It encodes CASSVKTSGVGEQYF.

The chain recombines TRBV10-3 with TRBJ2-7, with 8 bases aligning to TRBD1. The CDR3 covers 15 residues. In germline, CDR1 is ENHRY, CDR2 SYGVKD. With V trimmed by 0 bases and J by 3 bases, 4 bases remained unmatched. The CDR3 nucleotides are TGTGCCATCAGTGAGTCCAACAGGGGGTTCTACGAGCAGTACTTC. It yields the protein CAISESNRGFYEQYF.

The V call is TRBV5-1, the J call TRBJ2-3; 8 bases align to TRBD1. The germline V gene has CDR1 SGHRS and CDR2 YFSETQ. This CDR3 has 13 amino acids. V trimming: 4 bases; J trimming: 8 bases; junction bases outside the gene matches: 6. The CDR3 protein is CASSLGDRGTQYF. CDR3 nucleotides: TGCGCCAGCAGCCTGGGCGACAGGGGTACGCAGTATTTT.

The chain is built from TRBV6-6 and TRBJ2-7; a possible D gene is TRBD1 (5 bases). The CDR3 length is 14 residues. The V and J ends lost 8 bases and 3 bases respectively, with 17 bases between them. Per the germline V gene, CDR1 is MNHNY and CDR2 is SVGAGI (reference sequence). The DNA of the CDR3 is TGTGCCAGCGGTCACATAGACAGCTTCTACGAGCAGTACTTC. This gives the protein CASGHIDSFYEQYF.

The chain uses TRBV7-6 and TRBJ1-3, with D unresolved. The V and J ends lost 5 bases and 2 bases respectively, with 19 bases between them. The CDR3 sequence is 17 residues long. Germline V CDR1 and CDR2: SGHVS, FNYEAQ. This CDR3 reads CASSPRAEKTPGNTIYF. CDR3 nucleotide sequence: TGTGCCAGCAGCCCACGGGCGGAAAAGACTCCTGGAAACACCATATATTTT. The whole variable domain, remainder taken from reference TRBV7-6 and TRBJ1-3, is GAGVSQSPRYKVTKRGQDVALRCDPISGHVSLYWYRQALGQGPEFLTYFNYEAQQDKSGLPNDRFSAERPEGSISTLTIQRTEQRDSAMYRCASSPRAEKTPGNTIYFGEGSWLTVV.

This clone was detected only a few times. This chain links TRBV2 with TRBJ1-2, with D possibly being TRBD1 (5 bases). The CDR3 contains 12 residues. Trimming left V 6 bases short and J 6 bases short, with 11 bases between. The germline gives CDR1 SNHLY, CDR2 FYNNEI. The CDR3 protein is CASSNSGNGYTF. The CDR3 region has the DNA TGTGCCAGCAGCAACTCAGGGAATGGCTACACCTTC.

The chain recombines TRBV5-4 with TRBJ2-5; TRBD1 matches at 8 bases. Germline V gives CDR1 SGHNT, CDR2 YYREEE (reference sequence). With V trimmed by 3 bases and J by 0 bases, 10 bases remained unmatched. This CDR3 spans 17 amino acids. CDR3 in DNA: TGTGCCAGCAGCTCTGACAGGGGTCCCTTTTACCAAGAGACCCAGTACTTC. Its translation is CASSSDRGPFYQETQYF.

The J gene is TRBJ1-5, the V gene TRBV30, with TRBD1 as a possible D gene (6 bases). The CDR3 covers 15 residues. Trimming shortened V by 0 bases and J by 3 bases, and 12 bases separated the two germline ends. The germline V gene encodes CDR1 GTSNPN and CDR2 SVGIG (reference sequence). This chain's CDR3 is CAWSVGGRNNQPQHF. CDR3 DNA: TGTGCCTGGAGTGTAGGGGGACGGAACAATCAGCCCCAGCATTTT.